This T cell receptor (beta chain) is drawn from a study of memory CD4+ T cells and cytomegalovirus serostatus. Study-wide background: Healthy Belgian adult donors included about nine CMV-positive and some 24 CMV-negative people.

The sort gate was single viable CD3+CD4+CD8-CD45RO+ cells for memory CD4+ T cells. Authors' data handling: Out-of-frame sequences were removed, leaving about 2,300,000 distinct TCRbeta sequences. TCRdb's copy holds only in-frame clones and misses some; the assay was immunoSEQ multiplex PCR. That table supplies the V and J calls and clone size; D and trimming were determined from the DNA. This sample has around 50,000 clones, with 75% to 85% found just once. This CDR3 comprises 15 residues. Germline CDR1 is MDHEN and CDR2 is SYDVKM. V lost 4 bases to trimming and J lost 2 bases, with 12 bases between them.

What was sequenced was memory CD4+ T cells from blood. V gene TRBV28 combines with J gene TRBJ1-5; unclear D gene. The TCR originated in an adult in good health and CMV-seronegative. The DNA of the CDR3 is TGTGCCAGCAGTTCACGCCGGAGCCGCAATCAGCCCCAGCATTTT. Translated, it gives CASSSRRSRNQPQHF.